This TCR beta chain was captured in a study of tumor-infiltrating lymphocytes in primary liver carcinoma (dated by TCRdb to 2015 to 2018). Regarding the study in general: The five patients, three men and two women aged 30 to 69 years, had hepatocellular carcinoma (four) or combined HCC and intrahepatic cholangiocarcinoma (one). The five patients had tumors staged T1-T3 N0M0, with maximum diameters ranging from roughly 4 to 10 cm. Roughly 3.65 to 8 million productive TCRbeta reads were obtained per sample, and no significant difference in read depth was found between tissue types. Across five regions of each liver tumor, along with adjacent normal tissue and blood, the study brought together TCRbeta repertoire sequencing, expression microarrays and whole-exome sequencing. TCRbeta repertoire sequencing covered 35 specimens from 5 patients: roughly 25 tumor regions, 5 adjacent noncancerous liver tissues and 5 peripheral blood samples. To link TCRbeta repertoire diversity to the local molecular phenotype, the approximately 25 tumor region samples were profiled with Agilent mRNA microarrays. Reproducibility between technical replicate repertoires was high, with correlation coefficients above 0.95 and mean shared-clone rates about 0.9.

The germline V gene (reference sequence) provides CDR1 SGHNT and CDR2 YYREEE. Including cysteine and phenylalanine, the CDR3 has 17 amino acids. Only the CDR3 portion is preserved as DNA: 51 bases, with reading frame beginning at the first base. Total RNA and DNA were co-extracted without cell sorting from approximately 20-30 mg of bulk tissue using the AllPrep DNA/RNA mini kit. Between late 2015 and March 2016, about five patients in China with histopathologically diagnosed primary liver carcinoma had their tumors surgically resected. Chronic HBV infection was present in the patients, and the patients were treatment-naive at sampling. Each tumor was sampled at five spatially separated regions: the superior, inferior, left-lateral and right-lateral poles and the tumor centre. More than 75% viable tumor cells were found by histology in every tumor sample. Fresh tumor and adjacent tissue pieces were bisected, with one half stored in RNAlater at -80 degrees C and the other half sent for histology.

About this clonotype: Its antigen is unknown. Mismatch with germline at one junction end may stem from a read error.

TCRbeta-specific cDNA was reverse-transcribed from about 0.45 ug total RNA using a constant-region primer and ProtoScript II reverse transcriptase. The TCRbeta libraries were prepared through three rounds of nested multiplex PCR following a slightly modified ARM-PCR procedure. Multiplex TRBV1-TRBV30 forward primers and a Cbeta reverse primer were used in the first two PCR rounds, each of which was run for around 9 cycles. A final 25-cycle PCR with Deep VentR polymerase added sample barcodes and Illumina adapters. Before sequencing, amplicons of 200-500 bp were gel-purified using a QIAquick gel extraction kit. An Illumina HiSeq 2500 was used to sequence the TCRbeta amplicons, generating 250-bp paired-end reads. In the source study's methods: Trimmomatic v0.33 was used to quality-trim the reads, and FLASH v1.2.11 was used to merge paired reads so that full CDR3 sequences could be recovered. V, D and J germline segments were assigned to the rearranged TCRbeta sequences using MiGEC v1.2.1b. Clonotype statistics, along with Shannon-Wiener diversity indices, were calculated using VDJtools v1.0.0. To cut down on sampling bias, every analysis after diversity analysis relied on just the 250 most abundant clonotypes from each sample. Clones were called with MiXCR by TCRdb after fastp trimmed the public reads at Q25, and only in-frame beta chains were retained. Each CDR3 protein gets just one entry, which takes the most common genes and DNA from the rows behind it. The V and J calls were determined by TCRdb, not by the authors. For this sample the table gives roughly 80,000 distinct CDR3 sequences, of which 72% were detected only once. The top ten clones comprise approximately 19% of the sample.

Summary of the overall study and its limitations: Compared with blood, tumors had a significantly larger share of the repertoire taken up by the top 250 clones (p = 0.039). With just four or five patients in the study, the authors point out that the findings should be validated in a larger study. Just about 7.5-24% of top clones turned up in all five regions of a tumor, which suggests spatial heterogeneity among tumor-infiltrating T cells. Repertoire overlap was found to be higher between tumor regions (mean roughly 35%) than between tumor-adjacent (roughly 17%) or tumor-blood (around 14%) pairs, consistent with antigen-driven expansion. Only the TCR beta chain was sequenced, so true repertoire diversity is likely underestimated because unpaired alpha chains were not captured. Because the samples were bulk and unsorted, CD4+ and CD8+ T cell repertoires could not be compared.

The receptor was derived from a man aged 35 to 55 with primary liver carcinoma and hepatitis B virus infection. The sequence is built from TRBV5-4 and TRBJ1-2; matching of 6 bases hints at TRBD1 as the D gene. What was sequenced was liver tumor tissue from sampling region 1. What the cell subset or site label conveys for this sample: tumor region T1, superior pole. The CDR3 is CVSSLAGQRRTNYGYTF. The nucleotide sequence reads TGTGTCAGCAGCTTGGCCGGACAGCGGAGAACTAACTATGGCTACACCTTC.